This note documents a single T cell receptor (beta chain) sequence. The antigen is unknown. Per the germline V gene, CDR1 is MNHNY and CDR2 is SVGAGI (reference sequence). V was clipped by 6 bases and J by 6 bases, with 15 bases between them. The CDR3 has 13 amino acids. Use of 60 Vbeta and 13 Jbeta primers characterized the PCR. Study processing details: Unique TCR beta chains numbered about 79 million in a later analysis, with about 9.9 million shared. TCRdb's copy holds only in-frame clones and misses some; the assay was immunoSEQ multiplex PCR. The V and J calls and clone size come from that table; D and trimming were worked out from the DNA. The sample has about 130,000 clones; 60% to 80% are singletons. The record originates from a study of cytomegalovirus exposure and HLA in healthy donors. Study results and limitations: It was shown in a later analysis that HLA-associated TCR beta chains were more clonally expanded than other, equally common chains. Some public TCRs appeared in many individuals, while most sequences were rare.

The chain has TRBV6-6 and TRBJ2-7; D gene ambiguous. The sequence derives from a male donor in good health and CMV-seronegative. The material sequenced was PBMCs. CDR3 DNA: TGTGCCAGCAGCCTACCCCCCCCTGCCGAGCAGTACTTC. Its protein product is CASSLPPPAEQYF.